These 28 T cell receptor beta chains were sequenced from one sample in a study of regulatory T cells in long-lasting Graves disease. Noted time point: newly diagnosed GD, antithyroid drugs for less than 3 months. Isolated PBMC RNA provided the starting material for the TCR library. HTBI primers from iRepertoire and Arm-PCR of CDR3 regions yielded the TCR beta libraries. One entry per CDR3 protein, called by TCRdb with MiXCR from the multiplex PCR reads. The sample includes about 400,000 distinct CDR3 sequences, 15% of them seen just once. The material sequenced was peripheral blood mononuclear cells (PBMCs), taken at new diagnosis, from a patient treated with antithyroid drugs. The receptor source for this set is a female donor with Graves disease.

This clonotype showed up many times. The chain carries TRBV28 and TRBJ1-2, with D possibly TRBD1 on 5 matching bases. Germline V gene lookup returns CDR1 MDHEN and CDR2 SYDVKM. Between the trimmed V and J ends, which lost 3 bases and 4 bases, there was a span of 15 bases. The CDR3 length is 15 residues. The DNA of the CDR3 is TGTGCCAGCAGTTTTTCTTCGGGGGGGAGCTATGGCTACACCTTC. It encodes CASSFSSGGSYGYTF.

This clonotype appeared a few times. This chain connects TRBV7-9 to TRBJ2-3; D is perhaps TRBD1 or TRBD2 (5 bases each). This CDR3 has 15 residues. The germline CDR1 and CDR2 sequences are SEHNR and FQNEAQ (reference sequence). V lost 1 base and J lost 2, with 10 bases in between. The chain's CDR3 is CASSLDTGPTDTQYF. For the CDR3, the DNA is TGTGCCAGCAGCTTAGATACGGGACCCACAGATACGCAGTATTTT.

This clonotype was seen at least ten times. This chain connects TRBV6-1 to TRBJ2-7; 7 bases are a match to TRBD2. The CDR3 runs to 14 residues. The ends lost 5 bases at V and 2 bases at J; junction bases unmatched: 6. Looked up from germline, CDR1 is MNHNS and CDR2 is SASEGT. The CDR3 DNA reads TGTGCCAGCAGTCGAAGGACTAGGCCCTACGAGCAGTACTTC. It codes for CASSRRTRPYEQYF.

The chain carries TRBV27 and TRBJ2-3; TRBD1 matches 8 bases. The CDR3 spans 15 residues. V dropped 4 bases and J dropped 4; count of bases not matched to a gene: 7. Germline assignment: CDR1 MNHEY and CDR2 SMNVEV (reference sequence). CDR3 bases: TGTGCCAGCAGTTCAGGGGGCCATTGGGCAGATACGCAGTATTTT. Its translation is CASSSGGHWADTQYF.

This clonotype was seen repeatedly, ten times or more. J is TRBJ2-5 and V is TRBV30, with 12 positions matching TRBD2. This CDR3 has 12 residues. In germline, CDR1 is GTSNPN, CDR2 SVGIG (reference sequence). V lost 3 bases to trimming and J lost 13 bases; unmatched junction nucleotides: 6. This chain's CDR3 is CAWRLAGGGRYF. CDR3 in DNA: TGTGCCTGGAGGCTAGCGGGAGGGGGTCGGTACTTC.

The sample holds many counts of this clonotype. The chain employs TRBV5-5 and TRBJ2-1, with D possibly being TRBD1 or TRBD2 (5 bases each). CDR1 is SGHKS and CDR2 is YYEKEE in the germline V gene (reference sequence). The CDR3 runs 13 residues. V lost 7 bases and J lost 9, with 17 bases in between. DNA of the CDR3: TGTGCCAGCGGGACCCTGCTGGTTGGTGAGCAGTTCTTC. Residues: CASGTLLVGEQFF.

As regards this clonotype: A much bigger clone sits one base away, suggesting this may be a read error. The V and J genes are TRBV7-2 and TRBJ2-7; D gene uncertain. The DNA end lines up better with TRBJ2-1; the J call may be wrong. CDR1 is SGHTA and CDR2 is FQGNSA in the germline V gene. The CDR3 sequence is 14 residues long. The CDR3 DNA is TGTGCCAACAGCCCCGTTGGGTTCAACAATGAGCAGTTCTTC. It codes for CANSPVGFNNEQFF.

This clonotype was observed a handful of times. Being one base from a much bigger clone, this may be a read error. This chain joins TRBV28 and TRBJ2-3, with no clear D. The J call may be wrong; the DNA end is better matched by TRBJ1-1. CDR1 is MDHEN, CDR2 SYDVKM, per germline. The CDR3 is 15 residues long. The CDR3, as DNA: TGTGCCAGCCGTACCTCCCCGAATCTTGGCACTGAAGCTTTCTTT. This encodes CASRTSPNLGTEAFF.

The sample holds many counts of this clonotype. This chain uses TRBV5-1 with TRBJ2-2, with D unclear. CDR1 is SGHRS, CDR2 YFSETQ, per germline. The CDR3 is made up of 11 amino acids. Trimming stripped 4 bases from V and 8 bases from J, with 6 bases between. CDR3 in amino acids: CASSPSGELFF. The CDR3 DNA sequence: TGCGCCAGCAGCCCCTCAGGGGAGCTGTTTTTT.

The sample holds many counts of this clonotype. The chain carries TRBV7-2 and TRBJ1-3; possible D gene TRBD1, 6 bases. This CDR3 comprises 17 residues. Trimming removed 5 bases from V and 0 bases from J, with 17 bases in between. Germline values: CDR1 SGHTA, CDR2 FQGNSA. CDR3 sequence: CASSASSRGGSGNTIYF. In nucleotides, the CDR3 is TGTGCCAGCAGCGCCAGCTCCCGAGGGGGCTCTGGAAACACCATATATTTT.

This clonotype turned up a few times. The rearrangement links TRBV24-1 to TRBJ2-7; no clear D gene. This CDR3 region has 12 residues. V shed 3 bases and J shed 11 bases, with 13 bases lying between them. The germline gives CDR1 KGHDR, CDR2 SFDVKD. As DNA, the CDR3 is TGTGCCACCAGTGATCCCCACGGGTCAAAGTACTTC. It specifies CATSDPHGSKYF.

A remark on this clonotype: This may come from a read error, since a much larger clone is one base off. J is TRBJ1-5 and V is TRBV4-1; 7 bases map to TRBD1. Germline V gene sequence: CDR1 MGHRA, CDR2 YSYEKL. This CDR3 spans 15 amino acids. J was trimmed by 0 bases and V by 3 bases; bases with no gene match: 2. This CDR3 is CASSQGQYSNQPQHF. CDR3 in DNA: TGCGCCAGCAGCCAGGGACAGTATAGCAATCAGCCCCAGCATTTT.

Ten or more counts support this clonotype. This chain links TRBV30 with TRBJ1-5, with TRBD1 matching over 7 bases. The CDR3 extends over 13 amino acids. Germline V CDR1 and CDR2: GTSNPN, SVGIG (reference sequence). The junction had 4 bases not matched to a gene; V was cut back by 3 bases and J by 5 bases. The CDR3 nucleotides read TGTGCCTGGAGCTCAGGGGGGGATCAGCCCCAGCATTTT. Translating it yields CAWSSGGDQPQHF.

This clonotype occurred a few times. The missing conserved phenylalanine or tryptophan at the end of this CDR3 makes a read error likely. The chain combines TRBV4-1 with TRBJ1-5, with a possible D match to TRBD1 (6 bases). CDR1 MGHRA and CDR2 YSYEKL come from the germline V gene. V was clipped by 2 bases and J by 4 bases, with 12 bases between them. The CDR3 spans 15 residues. Here the CDR3 reads CASSQIQGGNQPQHS. Written as DNA, the CDR3 is TGCGCCAGCAGCCAAATACAGGGTGGGAATCAGCCCCAGCATTCT.

This clonotype was observed at least ten times. The rearrangement uses TRBV20-1 and TRBJ2-5; a weak D match, TRBD2 (6 bases). Trimming shortened V by 1 base and J by 0 bases, and 15 bases separated the two germline ends. This CDR3 has 16 amino acids. Per the germline V gene, CDR1 is DFQATT and CDR2 is SNEGSKA (reference sequence). The CDR3 DNA sequence: TGCAGTGCTAGAGCCGGGGGAGGCACGTACCAAGAGACCCAGTACTTC. Protein: CSARAGGGTYQETQYF.

Remarks on this clonotype: It may be a read error: a sequence one base away is much more abundant. This chain links TRBV7-2 with TRBJ1-2; D perhaps matches TRBD1 (5 bases). The CDR3 extends over 14 amino acids. The germline gives CDR1 SGHTA, CDR2 FQGNSA. V was pared by 5 bases and J by 8 bases, with 18 bases between. CDR3 region: CTSSLDSNRLGYTF. CDR3 in DNA: TGTACCAGCAGCCTCGACAGTAACCGTTTAGGCTACACCTTC.

This rearrangement joins TRBV19 to TRBJ1-2; the match to TRBD1 covers 8 bases. V was pared by 10 bases and J by 0 bases, with 10 bases of the junction left unmatched. The germline V gene encodes CDR1 LNHDA and CDR2 SQIVND (reference sequence). The CDR3 totals 15 residues. CDR3 amino acids: CATALTGATNYGYTF. DNA of the CDR3: TGTGCCACCGCCCTGACAGGGGCGACTAACTATGGCTACACCTTC.

This clonotype was observed at least ten times. The chain is built from TRBV11-3 and TRBJ2-5; 7 positions match TRBD1. The V gene end was trimmed by 2 bases and the J gene end by 3 bases; junction bases not matched to a gene: 6. The CDR3 has 15 residues. The V gene's germline CDR1 is SGHNT and CDR2 YENEEA. CDR3 sequence reads: CASSLRGQSEETQYF. In DNA, the CDR3 is TGTGCCAGCAGCTTAAGGGGGCAGTCCGAAGAGACCCAGTACTTC.

This sequence joins TRBV4-3 and TRBJ1-1; D gene unclear. CDR1 is LGHNA and CDR2 is YSLEER in the germline V gene. V dropped 0 bases and J dropped 0 bases, with 11 bases sitting between them. CDR3 length: 16 amino acids. In nucleotides, the CDR3 is TGCGCCAGCAGCCAAGATCCGGAAGGGCTGAACACTGAAGCTTTCTTT. It specifies CASSQDPEGLNTEAFF.

This clonotype was counted ten times or more. The genes are TRBV7-9 and TRBJ2-5, with D possibly called TRBD1 or TRBD2 (6 bases each). There are 13 residues in the CDR3. Germline-derived CDR1 and CDR2 are SEHNR and FQNEAQ (reference sequence). The V end lost 3 bases, the J end lost 6 bases, and 11 bases lay between the germline ends. DNA for the CDR3: TGTGCCAGCAGCTTTACTGGGGGGCAGACCCAGTACTTC. This translates into CASSFTGGQTQYF.

With regard to this clonotype: A read error is possible here, since a much larger clone lies one base away. V gene TRBV6-1 combines with J gene TRBJ1-5; TRBD1 matches at 8 bases. Unmatched junction bases numbered 6, after V lost 2 bases and J lost 6 bases. Germline lookup yields CDR1 MNHNS and CDR2 SASEGT. CDR3 length: 15 residues. This CDR3 is CASSELDRGLQPQHF. The CDR3 region has the DNA TGTGCCAGCAGTGAACTCGACAGGGGTCTTCAGCCCCAGCATTTT.

This clonotype occurred many times. This chain joins TRBV28 and TRBJ2-1; TRBD2 matches 8 bases. Losses at the gene ends were 6 bases for V and 4 bases for J; bases not matched to a gene: 8. This CDR3 region has 15 residues. CDR1 and CDR2 from the germline V gene are MDHEN and SYDVKM. The CDR3: CASRPGGGQYNEQFF. CDR3 nucleotides: TGTGCCAGCAGGCCCGGGGGGGGGCAGTACAATGAGCAGTTCTTC.

This clonotype was observed many times. The chain uses TRBV6-1 and TRBJ2-1; 10 bases fit TRBD1. J gave up 4 bases and V 2 bases, and 5 bases lay outside the gene matches. The germline V gene encodes CDR1 MNHNS and CDR2 SASEGT. The CDR3 contains 16 residues. DNA of the CDR3: TGTGCCAGCAGTGAATCAGGACAGGGGGGGTACAATGAGCAGTTCTTC. This translates into CASSESGQGGYNEQFF.

This clonotype was counted at least ten times. This chain uses TRBV2 with TRBJ1-1; D is undetermined. The CDR3 consists of 13 residues. With 8 bases removed from V and 1 base from J, the gap between germline ends came to 11 bases. Germline V gives CDR1 SNHLY, CDR2 FYNNEI. CDR3 region: CASVEISNTEAFF. CDR3 nucleotide sequence: TGTGCCAGCGTGGAGATATCGAACACTGAAGCTTTCTTT.

This clonotype showed up many times. The chain employs TRBV7-2 and TRBJ1-4; tentative D call: TRBD1 (6 bases). CDR1 is SGHTA and CDR2 is FQGNSA in the germline V gene. The CDR3 has 16 amino acids. Trimming stripped 3 bases from V and 6 bases from J, with 17 bases between. The CDR3 DNA reads as TGTGCCAGCAGCTTCAGACAGGCCCGTGTTGATGAAAAACTGTTTTTT. It codes for CASSFRQARVDEKLFF.

V and J are TRBV7-2 and TRBJ1-1; tentative D call: TRBD1 (6 bases). Germline V CDR1 and CDR2: SGHTA, FQGNSA. Trimming left V 8 bases short and J 4 bases short, with 17 bases between. The CDR3 covers 14 residues. The CDR3 here is CASEGRGVGTEAFF. CDR3 coding DNA: TGTGCCAGCGAAGGCAGGGGTGTCGGCACTGAAGCTTTCTTT.

The V call is TRBV5-1, the J call TRBJ2-1; no definite D call. The V and J ends lost 4 bases and 5 bases respectively, with 16 bases between them. Looked up from germline, CDR1 is SGHRS and CDR2 is YFSETQ. This CDR3 region has 15 residues. As DNA, the CDR3 is TGCGCCAGCAGCGGCACCCTCAGAGCGAACAATGAGCAGTTCTTC. Encoded protein: CASSGTLRANNEQFF. The complete variable domain, with remaining parts taken from reference TRBV5-1 and TRBJ2-1, reads KAGVTQTPRYLIKTRGQQVTLSCSPISGHRSVSWYQQTPGQGLQFLFEYFSETQRNKGNFPGRFSGRQFSNSRSEMNVSTLELGDSALYLCASSGTLRANNEQFFGPGTRLTVL.

In its sample, this clonotype was seen many times. The rearrangement links TRBV28 to TRBJ1-3; D gene uncertain. The CDR3 consists of 13 residues. Between the trimmed V and J ends, which lost 5 bases and 0 bases, there was a span of 5 bases. CDR1 is MDHEN, CDR2 SYDVKM, per germline. CDR3 amino acids: CASSKVSGNTIYF. The CDR3, as DNA: TGTGCCAGCAGTAAGGTCTCTGGAAACACCATATATTTT. Drawing the rest from reference TRBV28 and TRBJ1-3, the complete variable domain is DVKVTQSSRYLVKRTGEKVFLECVQDMDHENMFWYRQDPGLGLRLIYFSYDVKMKEKGDIPEGYSVSREKKERFSLILESASTNQTSMYLCASSKVSGNTIYFGEGSWLTVV.